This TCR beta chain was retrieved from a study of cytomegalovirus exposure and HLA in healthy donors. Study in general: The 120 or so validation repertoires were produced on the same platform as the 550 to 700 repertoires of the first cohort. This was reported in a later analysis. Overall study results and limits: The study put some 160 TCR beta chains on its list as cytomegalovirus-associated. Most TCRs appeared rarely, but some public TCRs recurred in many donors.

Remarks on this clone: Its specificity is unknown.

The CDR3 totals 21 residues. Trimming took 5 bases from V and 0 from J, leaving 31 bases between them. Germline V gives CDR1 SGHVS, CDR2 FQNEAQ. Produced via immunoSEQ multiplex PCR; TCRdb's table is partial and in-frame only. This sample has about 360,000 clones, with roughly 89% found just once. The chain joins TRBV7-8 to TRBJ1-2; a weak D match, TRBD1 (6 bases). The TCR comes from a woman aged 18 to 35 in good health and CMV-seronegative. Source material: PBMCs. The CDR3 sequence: CASSPRLLTLRDKGSNYGYTF. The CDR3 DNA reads TGTGCCAGCAGCCCCCGACTCCTAACACTCCGGGACAAAGGATCTAACTATGGCTACACCTTC.